The 9 T cell receptor beta chains given below trace back to one sample, sequenced in a study of blood T cell repertoires in COVID-19. Data came from immunoSEQ multiplex PCR; TCRdb stores just in-frame clones and leaves some out. The sample yields roughly 160,000 clones, 79% seen once. The sequencing sample was made of peripheral blood. The receptor set was obtained from a woman in her fifties or sixties with COVID-19, enrolled during active disease.

Turning to this clone: The sample has other DNA sequences that encode this CDR3 too. This rearrangement joins TRBV18 to TRBJ2-3; no clear D. Germline V gene data show CDR1 as KGHSH and CDR2 as LQKENI. The CDR3 spans 13 residues. Trimming took off 2 bases at V and 1 base at J, with 4 bases between the two ends. This chain's CDR3 is CASSPSGTDTQYF. The DNA of the CDR3 is TGTGCCAGCTCACCATCCGGCACAGATACGCAGTATTTT.

The chain carries TRBV30 and TRBJ2-7; tentatively, D is TRBD2 (6 bases). V lost 1 base and J lost 1, with 14 bases in between. Germline loops: CDR1 GTSNPN, CDR2 SVGIG (reference sequence). The CDR3 is 15 amino acids. The chain's CDR3 is CAWSGGRGRSYEQYF. The CDR3 bases are TGTGCCTGGAGTGGCGGGCGGGGCCGTTCCTACGAGCAGTACTTC. Full variable domain (rest looked up from reference TRBV30 and TRBJ2-7): SQTIHQWPATLVQPVGSPLSLECTVEGTSNPNLYWYRQAAGRGLQLLFYSVGIGQISSEVPQNLSASRPQDRQFILSSKKLLLSDSGFYLCAWSGGRGRSYEQYFGPGTRLTVT.

This sequence joins TRBV2 and TRBJ1-4; D might be TRBD1 (6 bases). CDR1 is SNHLY, CDR2 FYNNEI, per germline. V shed 7 bases and J shed 2 bases, with 8 bases lying between them. There are 13 residues in the CDR3. CDR3 DNA: TGTGCCAGCACGGGGGGCACTAATGAAAAACTGTTTTTT. Residues: CASTGGTNEKLFF.

The chain has TRBV15 and TRBJ2-6, with 9 bases identical to TRBD1. This CDR3 region has 18 residues. V shed 3 bases and J 0 bases; nucleotides not matched to a gene: 6. In germline, CDR1 is LNHNV, CDR2 YYDKDF (reference sequence). Here the CDR3 DNA reads TGTGCCACCAGCAGCCGGGACAGGGTTAGCTCTGGGGCCAACGTCCTGACTTTC. It specifies CATSSRDRVSSGANVLTF.

This clone was seen more than once but under ten times. The genes are TRBV24-1 and TRBJ2-2; TRBD1 matches at 7 bases. The CDR3 runs 14 residues. J lost 4 bases, V lost 10 bases, and 8 bases had no gene match. Germline assignment: CDR1 KGHDR and CDR2 SFDVKD. CDR3 sequence reads: CATRDRAATGELFF. The CDR3 DNA sequence: TGTGCCACTAGAGACAGGGCGGCCACCGGGGAGCTGTTTTTT.

The rearrangement links TRBV9 to TRBJ1-4; D is undetermined. The CDR3 loop spans 14 amino acids. Trimming stripped 1 base from V and 0 bases from J, with 4 bases between. Germline lookup yields CDR1 SGDLS and CDR2 YYNGEE. The CDR3 loop reads CASSVSATNEKLFF. DNA for the CDR3: TGTGCCAGCAGCGTATCTGCAACTAATGAAAAACTGTTTTTT. The variable domain in full, completed from reference TRBV9 and TRBJ1-4, reads DSGVTQTPKHLITATGQRVTLRCSPRSGDLSVYWYQQSLDQGLQFLIQYYNGEERAKGNILERFSAQQFPDLHSELNLSSLELGDSALYFCASSVSATNEKLFFGSGTQLSVL.

This clone was detected a few times. J is TRBJ2-1 and V is TRBV18; D unclear. Trimming removed 2 bases from V and 10 bases from J, with 6 bases in between. Germline CDR1 reads KGHSH; CDR2 reads LQKENI. The CDR3 has 11 residues. As DNA, the CDR3 is TGTGCCAGCTCACCAACAGACGAGCAGTTCTTC. It specifies CASSPTDEQFF.

The J gene is TRBJ2-1, the V gene TRBV7-3, with D hard to call. Trimming shortened V by 4 bases and J by 7 bases, and 14 bases separated the two germline ends. CDR1 is SGHTA, CDR2 FQGTGA, per germline. CDR3 size: 14 residues. The CDR3, as DNA: TGTGCCAGCAGCTCTTTACCGGTCGGGAATGAGCAGTTCTTC. Protein product: CASSSLPVGNEQFF.

This clone showed up just a few times. The chain recombines TRBV6-5 with TRBJ1-3; tentative D call: TRBD1 (6 bases). The CDR3 length is 14 residues. V lost 6 bases to trimming and J lost 0 bases, with 9 bases between them. CDR1 is MNHEY and CDR2 is SVGAGI in the germline V gene. DNA for the CDR3: TGTGCCAGCAGGACAGGCCTCTCTGGAAACACCATATATTTT. Its protein product is CASRTGLSGNTIYF.